Given below is one T cell receptor (beta chain) in context. As yet, its antigen is unknown. Trimming stripped 7 bases from V and 2 bases from J, with 24 bases between. The CDR3 is 18 residues long. Per germline, CDR1 MRHNA and CDR2 SNTAGT. TCR beta CDR3 region amplification was performed from RNA transcripts. Using the HTBI primer set, a first-round RT-PCR was run on the TCR CDR3. TCRdb re-called the multiplex PCR reads through MiXCR, storing one row per CDR3 protein. The sample lists roughly 100,000 distinct CDR3 sequences, roughly 50% occurring once. The data are from a study of T cells in Graves' hyperthyroidism and ophthalmopathy. Study findings and constraints: Most thyroid clonotypes expanded above 0.001 appeared in blood too.

Newly diagnosed patients aged 18 to 65 had hyperthyroidism of under 2 months' duration. The J gene is TRBJ1-5, the V gene TRBV6-4, with TRBD1 as a possible D gene (6 bases). Sequences were obtained from blood. This TCR was recovered from a man aged 35 to 55 with Graves' hyperthyroidism. CDR3 bases: TGTGCCAGCACCCACGTGGGGGGCCCGAGGGTTGGCAATCAGCCCCAGCATTTT. Its protein product is CASTHVGGPRVGNQPQHF.